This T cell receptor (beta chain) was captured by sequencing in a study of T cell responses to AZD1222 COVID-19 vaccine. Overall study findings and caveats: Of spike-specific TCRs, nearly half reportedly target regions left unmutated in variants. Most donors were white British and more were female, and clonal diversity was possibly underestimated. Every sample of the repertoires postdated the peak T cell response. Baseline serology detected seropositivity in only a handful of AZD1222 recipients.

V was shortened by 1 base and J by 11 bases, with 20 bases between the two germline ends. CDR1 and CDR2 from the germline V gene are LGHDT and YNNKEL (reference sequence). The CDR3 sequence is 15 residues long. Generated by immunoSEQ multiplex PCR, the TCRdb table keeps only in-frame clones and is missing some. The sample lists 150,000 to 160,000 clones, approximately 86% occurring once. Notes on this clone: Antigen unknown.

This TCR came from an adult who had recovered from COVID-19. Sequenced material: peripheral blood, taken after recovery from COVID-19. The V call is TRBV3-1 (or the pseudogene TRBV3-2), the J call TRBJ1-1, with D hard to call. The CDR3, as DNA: TGTGCCAGCAGCCAAGTGGACGTATTTGAACAAATGGCTTTCTTT. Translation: CASSQVDVFEQMAFF.